The 14 T cell receptor beta chains reported below all come from one sample, sequenced in a study of CD4 T cells in relation to SARS-CoV-2 and coronaviruses. This table comes from immunoSEQ multiplex PCR, and its TCRdb copy is limited to in-frame clones, with some not included. The sample carries about 36,000 clones, about four fifths recorded once. These receptors have no known antigen. The sequenced sample was naive CD4+ T cells from PBMCs, cultured in vitro. Subset meaning: naive CD4+ T cells isolated by negative enrichment. Receptor source: an adult with COVID-19.

The chain carries TRBV28 and TRBJ2-1; TRBD2 aligns across 7 bases. J lost 0 bases, V lost 5 bases, and 13 bases had no gene match. Germline V gives CDR1 MDHEN, CDR2 SYDVKM. The CDR3 sequence is 18 residues long. The CDR3 region has the DNA TGTGCCAGCAGTCCCCAGATATTGGGGGGGAGCTCCTACAATGAGCAGTTCTTC. Translated: CASSPQILGGSSYNEQFF.

This clone has just one count. V is TRBV11-1 and J is TRBJ2-1; 11 bases fit TRBD2. The germline V gene has CDR1 SGHAT and CDR2 FQDESV (reference sequence). This CDR3 comprises 19 residues. With V trimmed by 0 bases and J by 9 bases, 16 bases remained unmatched. The CDR3 loop is CASSLAKPKLAGVLREQFF. As DNA, the CDR3 is TGTGCCAGCAGCTTAGCAAAGCCTAAACTAGCGGGAGTTTTACGTGAGCAGTTCTTC.

This clone has a handful of counts. The chain is built from TRBV9 and TRBJ1-5; D not certain. The CDR3 loop spans 14 amino acids. Germline V gene sequence: CDR1 SGDLS, CDR2 YYNGEE. Trimming took 0 bases from V and 5 from J, leaving 9 bases between them. The CDR3 spells CASSVGEKDQPQHF. For the CDR3, the DNA is TGTGCCAGCAGCGTAGGGGAGAAGGATCAGCCCCAGCATTTT.

The J gene is TRBJ2-5, the V gene TRBV28; 9 nucleotides line up with TRBD1. The germline CDR1 and CDR2 sequences are MDHEN and SYDVKM. J gave up 5 bases and V 5 bases, and 9 bases lay outside the gene matches. The CDR3 is 15 residues long. The chain's CDR3 is CASSPITGGLETQYF. DNA of the CDR3: TGTGCCAGCAGTCCCATAACAGGGGGCTTGGAGACCCAGTACTTC.

This clone was observed once. CDR3 nucleotide sequence: TGTGCCAGCAGCCCGGGGAGACGGAGTTTTAGAGATACGCAGTATTTT. Translating gives CASSPGRRSFRDTQYF. The chain couples TRBV5-4 to TRBJ2-3; TRBD2 is a possible D gene (5 bases). CDR1 and CDR2 from the germline V gene are SGHNT and YYREEE (reference sequence). Trimming removed 4 bases at V and 5 bases at J, with 20 bases between. The CDR3 spans 16 residues.

This clone was recorded once. The chain combines TRBV19 with TRBJ2-2, with no clear D. Germline V lookup: CDR1 LNHDA, CDR2 SQIVND (reference sequence). The CDR3 totals 14 residues. V was cut by 6 bases and J by 0 bases, with 8 bases left in between. The CDR3 sequence is CASRSRSNTGELFF. In nucleotides, the CDR3 is TGTGCCAGTAGGTCGCGGTCGAACACCGGGGAGCTGTTTTTT.

The chain uses TRBV5-6 and TRBJ2-1; a possible D gene is TRBD1 (5 bases). CDR1 SGHDT and CDR2 YYEEEE come from the germline V gene. The CDR3 totals 13 residues. Trimming pared 0 bases from V and 6 bases from J, leaving 7 bases between. CDR3 amino acids: CASSLGTSNEQFF. The CDR3 DNA is TGTGCCAGCAGCTTGGGGACAAGCAATGAGCAGTTCTTC.

The chain is built from TRBV28 and TRBJ2-7; the match to TRBD2 covers 8 bases. CDR1 is MDHEN, CDR2 SYDVKM, per germline. Trimming at V came to 6 bases and at J to 4 bases, leaving 8 bases not matched to a gene. The CDR3 has 14 residues. CDR3 nucleotides: TGTGCCAGCAGCCACGGACTAGCAGTATACGAGCAGTACTTC. Its protein is CASSHGLAVYEQYF.

This clone was found once. V gene TRBV2 combines with J gene TRBJ2-2; D gene uncertain. The CDR3 is 13 residues long. V dropped 6 bases and J dropped 4 bases, with 9 bases sitting between them. Germline CDR1 SNHLY, CDR2 FYNNEI. CDR3 DNA: TGTGCCAGCAGCGGAGCCTTCACCGGGGAGCTGTTTTTT. Translating gives CASSGAFTGELFF. The complete variable domain, with remaining parts taken from reference TRBV2 and TRBJ2-2, reads EPEVTQTPSHQVTQMGQEVILRCVPISNHLYFYWYRQILGQKVEFLVSFYNNEISEKSEIFDDQFSVERPDGSNFTLKIRSTKLEDSAMYFCASSGAFTGELFFGEGSRLTVL.

The chain employs TRBV20-1 and TRBJ1-4; D unresolved. Trimming pared 3 bases from V and 8 bases from J, leaving 7 bases between. CDR3 length: 11 residues. Germline lookup yields CDR1 DFQATT and CDR2 SNEGSKA (reference sequence). The CDR3 coding sequence is TGCAGTGCTAGTTTTGGGGAAAAACTGTTTTTT. This translates into CSASFGEKLFF.

This sequence joins TRBV9 and TRBJ2-2; no reliable D call. This CDR3 spans 14 amino acids. Germline loops: CDR1 SGDLS, CDR2 YYNGEE. Trimming cost V 7 bases and J 5 bases, with 15 bases left between them. As DNA, the CDR3 is TGTGCCAGCGGTGGGTCCTCGGAGACCGGGGAGCTGTTTTTT. Encoded protein: CASGGSSETGELFF.

The chain combines TRBV28 with TRBJ1-5, with 9 bases fitting TRBD1. V dropped 4 bases and J dropped 5; count of bases not matched to a gene: 15. The CDR3 covers 18 residues. Germline assignment: CDR1 MDHEN and CDR2 SYDVKM. CDR3 DNA sequence: TGTGCCAGCAGTTCGCTATCATTCGGGACAGGGAGGGATCAGCCCCAGCATTTT. This sequence encodes CASSSLSFGTGRDQPQHF.

The chain employs TRBV20-1 and TRBJ2-7; no clear D. Germline CDR1 reads DFQATT; CDR2 reads SNEGSKA (reference sequence). The CDR3 runs 11 residues. V lost 1 base and J 5 bases, leaving 6 bases between the germline ends. Written as DNA, the CDR3 is TGCAGTGCTAGAGTTGGGAACGAGCAGTACTTC. This codes for CSARVGNEQYF.

This chain connects TRBV28 to TRBJ2-6; D might be TRBD2 (6 bases). Per germline, CDR1 MDHEN and CDR2 SYDVKM. V dropped 5 bases and J dropped 0 bases, with 11 bases sitting between them. The CDR3 has 16 residues. CDR3 region: CASSPGVISGANVLTF. DNA for the CDR3: TGTGCCAGCAGTCCGGGGGTTATCTCTGGGGCCAACGTCCTGACTTTC.